This TCR beta chain was obtained from a study of shared clonotypes between healthy human individuals. The V gene's germline CDR1 is SGHDN and CDR2 FVKESK. CDR3 size: 16 residues. The V gene end was trimmed by 4 bases and the J gene end by 0 bases; junction bases not matched to a gene: 9. Naive-designated CD8 cells lacked CD45RO, were positively enriched for CCR7, and omitted terminally differentiated effector memory CD45RA+ cells. Assay: immunoSEQ multiplex PCR; the TCRdb copy retains only in-frame clones and omits some. The data show around 2.1 million clones, with about 93% seen just once and around 1.7% held by the top ten.

This rearrangement joins TRBV14 to TRBJ2-7, with 7 bases lining up with TRBD1. This clonotype originated in a man aged 18-30 years in good health. Some clones in this sample may be carry-over from other donors' samples. Sequencing was done on a sample of naive CD8+ T cells from PBMCs. CDR3 region: CASSRLRQGPSYEQYF. The CDR3 coding sequence is TGTGCCAGCAGCCGATTGCGACAGGGCCCCTCCTACGAGCAGTACTTC.